Listed below are T cell receptor beta chains from one sample, sequenced in a study of molecular identifiers for immune sequencing clone quantification. A single record per CDR3 protein comes from TCRdb applying MiXCR to the PCR reads. This sample has more than 300,000 distinct CDR3 sequences, with over 20% found just once. Sequencing input: naive CD8+ T cells from blood, with Jurkat cell RNA spiked in. These receptors were collected from a human donor in good health. Some libraries in this study had Jurkat cell RNA spiked in. Both conserved end residues are part of each CDR3. Each record gives: J gene, clone size, V gene, D gene, CDR3 protein, CDR3 DNA. The D gene is left open where the match is weak. Clone size is not always given. Where it is, it says once, few, many or a class for expanded clones.

j_call: TRBJ2-1
clone_size: few
v_call: TRBV28
d_call: TRBD2
cdr3_aa: CASSFRGGGTGNEQFF
cdr3_nt: TGTGCCAGCAGTTTTCGGGGGGGAGGTACGGGCAATGAGCAGTTCTTC

j_call: TRBJ2-2
clone_size: few
v_call: TRBV20-1
d_call: TRBD2
cdr3_aa: CSARDSGLAGPNTGELFF
cdr3_nt: TGCAGTGCTAGAGATTCGGGACTAGCGGGACCGAACACCGGGGAGCTGTTTTTT

j_call: TRBJ2-7
clone_size: NA
v_call: TRBV27
d_call: NA
cdr3_aa: CASSFRSRSEQYF
cdr3_nt: TGTGCCAGCAGTTTTAGGTCCCGGTCCGAGCAGTACTTC

j_call: TRBJ2-2
clone_size: NA
v_call: TRBV30
d_call: NA
cdr3_aa: CAWSVQFWQGDNTGEPFF
cdr3_nt: TGTGCCTGGAGTGTACAGTTTTGGCAGGGAGACAACACCGGGGAGCCGTTTTTT

j_call: TRBJ1-1
clone_size: many
v_call: TRBV29-1
d_call: TRBD1
cdr3_aa: CSVSDRDTEAFF
cdr3_nt: TGCAGCGTTTCCGACAGGGACACTGAAGCTTTCTTT

j_call: TRBJ2-3
clone_size: many
v_call: TRBV12-3/TRBV12-4
d_call: NA
cdr3_aa: CASSGRDRETDTQYF
cdr3_nt: TGTGCCAGCAGTGGGCGGGACAGAGAAACAGATACGCAGTATTTT

j_call: TRBJ2-3
clone_size: many
v_call: TRBV19
d_call: TRBD2
cdr3_aa: CASSIGGGAIDTQYF
cdr3_nt: TGTGCCAGTAGTATCGGCGGGGGGGCCATTGATACGCAGTATTTT

j_call: TRBJ2-5
clone_size: many
v_call: TRBV9
d_call: NA
cdr3_aa: CASSANGQQETQYF
cdr3_nt: TGTGCCAGCAGCGCCAATGGACAGCAAGAGACCCAGTACTTC

j_call: TRBJ1-1
clone_size: many
v_call: TRBV7-2
d_call: TRBD1
cdr3_aa: CASSLGQGWRNTEAFF
cdr3_nt: TGTGCCAGCAGCTTAGGACAGGGCTGGAGGAACACTGAAGCTTTCTTT

j_call: TRBJ1-1
clone_size: many
v_call: TRBV7-3
d_call: NA
cdr3_aa: CASRGPNTEAFF
cdr3_nt: TGTGCCAGCAGAGGCCCAAACACTGAAGCTTTCTTT

j_call: TRBJ2-7
clone_size: many
v_call: TRBV28
d_call: TRBD2
cdr3_aa: CASSPGLAGGPYEQYF
cdr3_nt: TGTGCCAGCAGCCCGGGACTAGCGGGAGGGCCTTACGAGCAGTACTTC

j_call: TRBJ1-6
clone_size: NA
v_call: TRBV27
d_call: NA
cdr3_aa: CASTPEGRAASSYNSPLHF
cdr3_nt: TGTGCCAGCACTCCCGAGGGCAGGGCCGCTAGCTCCTATAATTCACCCCTCCACTTT

j_call: TRBJ1-1
clone_size: few
v_call: TRBV7-8
d_call: NA
cdr3_aa: CASSSHPTVTEAFF
cdr3_nt: TGTGCCAGCAGCTCTCACCCGACAGTCACTGAAGCTTTCTTT

j_call: TRBJ2-6
clone_size: NA
v_call: TRBV2
d_call: NA
cdr3_aa: CASRGRFGVAGANVLTF
cdr3_nt: TGTGCCAGCAGGGGACGGTTTGGCGTCGCTGGGGCCAACGTCCTGACTTTC

j_call: TRBJ1-6
clone_size: NA
v_call: TRBV6-2/TRBV6-3
d_call: TRBD1
cdr3_aa: CASGRTGIRDYNSPLHF
cdr3_nt: TGTGCCAGCGGGAGGACAGGGATCCGCGACTATAATTCACCCCTCCACTTT

j_call: TRBJ1-2
clone_size: NA
v_call: TRBV7-9
d_call: NA
cdr3_aa: CASNSIPDSPNYGYTF
cdr3_nt: TGTGCCAGCAACTCTATACCAGACAGTCCGAACTATGGCTACACCTTC

j_call: TRBJ2-3
clone_size: NA
v_call: TRBV19
d_call: NA
cdr3_aa: CASSPAPTDAQYF
cdr3_nt: TGTGCCAGTAGTCCAGCCCCCACAGATGCGCAGTATTTT

j_call: TRBJ2-4
clone_size: NA
v_call: TRBV14
d_call: NA
cdr3_aa: CASSQDESKNIQYF
cdr3_nt: TGTGCCAGCAGCCAAGATGAGTCCAAAAACATTCAGTACTTC

j_call: TRBJ2-7
clone_size: NA
v_call: TRBV20-1
d_call: NA
cdr3_aa: CSARDQMGRGPYEQYF
cdr3_nt: TGCAGTGCTAGAGATCAGATGGGCAGGGGCCCCTACGAGCAGTACTTC

j_call: TRBJ1-2
clone_size: NA
v_call: TRBV29-1
d_call: TRBD1
cdr3_aa: CSVSRSGGGGYTF
cdr3_nt: TGCAGCGTTTCTAGGTCAGGGGGCGGCGGCTACACCTTC

j_call: TRBJ2-3
clone_size: few
v_call: TRBV19
d_call: TRBD1
cdr3_aa: CASSWTGGLFSSTDTQYF
cdr3_nt: TGTGCCAGTAGCTGGACAGGCGGACTTTTTTCTAGCACAGATACGCAGTATTTT

j_call: TRBJ1-2
clone_size: many
v_call: TRBV5-6
d_call: NA
cdr3_aa: CASSLSPGRENYGYTF
cdr3_nt: TGTGCCAGCAGCTTGTCCCCCGGACGGGAGAACTATGGCTACACCTTC

j_call: TRBJ1-2
clone_size: many
v_call: TRBV29-1
d_call: TRBD1
cdr3_aa: CSVDGTGDNYGYTF
cdr3_nt: TGCAGCGTTGATGGGACAGGGGACAACTATGGCTACACCTTC

j_call: TRBJ2-2
clone_size: few
v_call: TRBV10-3
d_call: NA
cdr3_aa: CAISESDLSGELFF
cdr3_nt: TGTGCCATCAGTGAGTCGGATCTCTCCGGGGAGCTGTTTTTT

j_call: TRBJ2-1
clone_size: many
v_call: TRBV12-3/TRBV12-4
d_call: TRBD1
cdr3_aa: CASSSLPGQGALEQFF
cdr3_nt: TGTGCCAGCAGTTCGCTACCGGGACAGGGGGCCCTTGAGCAGTTCTTC

j_call: TRBJ1-1
clone_size: few
v_call: TRBV2
d_call: NA
cdr3_aa: CASLTPGTANTEAFF
cdr3_nt: TGTGCCAGCCTAACCCCCGGGACGGCGAACACTGAAGCTTTCTTT

j_call: TRBJ2-7
clone_size: many
v_call: TRBV5-4
d_call: TRBD1
cdr3_aa: CASSLWTGTYEQYF
cdr3_nt: TGTGCCAGCAGCTTGTGGACAGGCACCTACGAGCAGTACTTC

j_call: TRBJ2-3
clone_size: many
v_call: TRBV7-3
d_call: TRBD2
cdr3_aa: CASSLMAGGPKDTQYF
cdr3_nt: TGTGCCAGCAGCTTAATGGCGGGAGGGCCGAAGGATACGCAGTATTTT

j_call: TRBJ2-1
clone_size: many
v_call: TRBV6-2/TRBV6-3
d_call: NA
cdr3_aa: CASSYGFGPDNEQFF
cdr3_nt: TGTGCCAGCAGTTACGGCTTCGGACCAGACAATGAGCAGTTCTTC

j_call: TRBJ2-7
clone_size: many
v_call: TRBV28
d_call: NA
cdr3_aa: CASSFGQTDYEQYF
cdr3_nt: TGTGCCAGCAGTTTCGGACAGACCGACTACGAGCAGTACTTC

j_call: TRBJ2-1
clone_size: many
v_call: TRBV2
d_call: TRBD2
cdr3_aa: CARTTALGASGAYNEQFF
cdr3_nt: TGTGCCAGGACCACTGCGCTCGGGGCTAGCGGGGCCTACAATGAGCAGTTCTTC

j_call: TRBJ2-6
clone_size: once
v_call: TRBV25-1
d_call: NA
cdr3_aa: CASRDPGSTGANALTF
cdr3_nt: TGTGCCAGCAGAGACCCCGGGAGTACTGGGGCCAACGCCCTGACTTTC

j_call: TRBJ1-1
clone_size: many
v_call: TRBV13
d_call: NA
cdr3_aa: CASSTKGVLNTEAFF
cdr3_nt: TGTGCCAGCAGCACCAAGGGGGTTCTGAACACTGAAGCTTTCTTT

j_call: TRBJ2-3
clone_size: many
v_call: TRBV12-3/TRBV12-4
d_call: NA
cdr3_aa: CASSHGFGGTDTQYF
cdr3_nt: TGTGCCAGCAGCCACGGCTTCGGCGGCACAGATACGCAGTATTTT

j_call: TRBJ2-7
clone_size: many
v_call: TRBV20-1
d_call: TRBD2
cdr3_aa: CSATSGGYEQYF
cdr3_nt: TGCAGTGCTACTAGCGGGGGTTACGAGCAGTACTTC

j_call: TRBJ2-2
clone_size: many
v_call: TRBV12-3/TRBV12-4
d_call: TRBD2
cdr3_aa: CAVMAQRGGAGELFF
cdr3_nt: TGTGCCGTTATGGCCCAGCGGGGGGGCGCCGGGGAGCTGTTTTTT

j_call: TRBJ2-7
clone_size: few
v_call: TRBV7-6
d_call: NA
cdr3_aa: CASSLDRGPYF
cdr3_nt: TGTGCCAGCAGCTTAGACCGGGGGCCGTACTTC

j_call: TRBJ1-3
clone_size: few
v_call: TRBV7-9
d_call: NA
cdr3_aa: CASSLIGNGTTIYF
cdr3_nt: TGTGCCAGCAGCTTAATAGGGAATGGAACCACCATATATTTT

j_call: TRBJ1-1
clone_size: many
v_call: TRBV14
d_call: NA
cdr3_aa: CASSQGTDSMNTEAFF
cdr3_nt: TGTGCCAGCAGCCAAGGGACCGACAGCATGAACACTGAAGCTTTCTTT

j_call: TRBJ2-7
clone_size: many
v_call: TRBV7-9
d_call: NA
cdr3_aa: CASSTGQEQYF
cdr3_nt: TGTGCCAGCAGCACCGGACAAGAGCAGTACTTC

j_call: TRBJ1-5
clone_size: NA
v_call: TRBV6-2/TRBV6-3
d_call: TRBD1
cdr3_aa: CASSPPNDRENQPQHF
cdr3_nt: TGTGCCAGCAGTCCACCGAACGACAGGGAAAATCAGCCCCAGCATTTT

j_call: TRBJ2-7
clone_size: few
v_call: TRBV4-2
d_call: NA
cdr3_aa: CASSLLGSVEQYF
cdr3_nt: TGTGCCAGCAGCCTCCTCGGGTCTGTCGAGCAGTACTTC

j_call: TRBJ2-5
clone_size: few
v_call: TRBV29-1
d_call: TRBD2
cdr3_aa: CSVGGLAGGRETQYF
cdr3_nt: TGCAGCGTCGGAGGACTAGCGGGAGGTAGAGAGACCCAGTACTTC